These T cell receptor beta chains were read from a single sample in a study of vaccination and CD4 T cells after COVID-19. The antigens of these receptors remain unknown. One entry per CDR3 protein, called by TCRdb with MiXCR from the PCR reads. The data contain roughly 9,000 distinct CDR3 sequences, approximately 27% of them singletons. The specimen comprised CD4+ T cells from blood, cultured in vitro, sampled after SARS-CoV-2 vaccination. These receptors were obtained from a human donor who had recovered from COVID-19. Both conserved end residues are part of each CDR3. Fields, in order: J gene, V gene, CDR3 protein.

J gene: TRBJ2-7
V gene: TRBV7-2
CDR3 protein: CASTPPNDHEQYF

J gene: TRBJ2-1
V gene: TRBV4-3
CDR3 protein: CASSREIIPVNEQFF

J gene: TRBJ1-1
V gene: TRBV6-5
CDR3 protein: CASSYGGNTEAFF

J gene: TRBJ1-5
V gene: TRBV6-2/TRBV6-3
CDR3 protein: CASTDREGSNQPQHF

J gene: TRBJ1-1
V gene: TRBV20-1
CDR3 protein: CSAFGLGDEAFF

J gene: TRBJ2-1
V gene: TRBV6-5
CDR3 protein: CASSYGILAGGPTAYNEQFF

J gene: TRBJ2-4
V gene: TRBV7-9
CDR3 protein: CASSLSSGRSNIQYF

J gene: TRBJ2-1
V gene: TRBV4-1
CDR3 protein: CASSRLLAGNEQFF

J gene: TRBJ2-7
V gene: TRBV6-2/TRBV6-3
CDR3 protein: CAGSLGTGGSSFSRYEQYF

J gene: TRBJ2-5
V gene: TRBV2
CDR3 protein: CASSGGTSARRGQETQYF

J gene: TRBJ1-1
V gene: TRBV6-2/TRBV6-3
CDR3 protein: CASSYGASTEAFF

J gene: TRBJ1-6
V gene: TRBV19
CDR3 protein: CASSQTLGVNSPLHF

J gene: TRBJ1-6
V gene: TRBV5-1
CDR3 protein: CASSPQTGSNSPLHF

J gene: TRBJ1-5
V gene: TRBV10-3
CDR3 protein: CAISEFSGGNQPQHF

J gene: TRBJ2-7
V gene: TRBV4-3
CDR3 protein: CASSQGTSYEQYF

J gene: TRBJ1-2
V gene: TRBV28
CDR3 protein: CASMAVSNYGYTF

J gene: TRBJ1-1
V gene: TRBV15
CDR3 protein: CATSMGGRYDTEAFF

J gene: TRBJ1-2
V gene: TRBV4-1
CDR3 protein: CASSFGTAYGYTF

J gene: TRBJ2-7
V gene: TRBV28
CDR3 protein: CASGGRGEWLYEQYF

J gene: TRBJ1-1
V gene: TRBV6-1
CDR3 protein: CASRTGDLGTEAFF

J gene: TRBJ1-5
V gene: TRBV28
CDR3 protein: CASSGGTASNQPQHF

J gene: TRBJ1-3
V gene: TRBV7-9
CDR3 protein: CASNLNNSSGNTIYF

J gene: TRBJ2-7
V gene: TRBV9
CDR3 protein: CASSPTLGQGRYSYEQYF

J gene: TRBJ2-3
V gene: TRBV7-6
CDR3 protein: CASSLKVAQGTDTQYF

J gene: TRBJ2-7
V gene: TRBV28
CDR3 protein: CAIGGRQDYAYEQYF

J gene: TRBJ2-4
V gene: TRBV12-3/TRBV12-4
CDR3 protein: CASSSGYVQNIQYF

J gene: TRBJ2-1
V gene: TRBV28
CDR3 protein: CASSSSGGTNEQFF

J gene: TRBJ1-5
V gene: TRBV12-3/TRBV12-4
CDR3 protein: CASTPETGGGRNQPQHF

J gene: TRBJ2-7
V gene: TRBV7-9
CDR3 protein: CASSPTGLTSYEQYF

J gene: TRBJ1-1
V gene: TRBV6-5
CDR3 protein: CASSYGMNTEAFF

J gene: TRBJ1-6
V gene: TRBV19
CDR3 protein: CASSYRGQSPLHF

J gene: TRBJ1-4
V gene: TRBV7-2
CDR3 protein: CASSTRTGAGEKLFF

J gene: TRBJ2-3
V gene: TRBV18
CDR3 protein: CASSQSGKGTDTQYF

J gene: TRBJ1-1
V gene: TRBV6-1
CDR3 protein: CASSHQRTGPTLMNTEAFF

J gene: TRBJ2-1
V gene: TRBV30
CDR3 protein: CAWSLTSGDNEQFF

J gene: TRBJ2-5
V gene: TRBV7-2
CDR3 protein: CASSSGLAGGMGETQYF

J gene: TRBJ2-7
V gene: TRBV19
CDR3 protein: CASSIGWEQYF

J gene: TRBJ1-1
V gene: TRBV11-2
CDR3 protein: CASSQVLGLGTEAFF

J gene: TRBJ1-1
V gene: TRBV9
CDR3 protein: CASSVGGGYGMNTEAFF

J gene: TRBJ2-3
V gene: TRBV6-1
CDR3 protein: CASSAGNSGRLDTQYF

J gene: TRBJ2-5
V gene: TRBV5-6
CDR3 protein: CASSLSGRQETQYF

J gene: TRBJ2-1
V gene: TRBV7-2
CDR3 protein: CASSLQGRLMSYNEQFF

J gene: TRBJ2-3
V gene: TRBV27
CDR3 protein: CASSVSRIRVGEDTQYF

J gene: TRBJ2-5
V gene: TRBV6-2/TRBV6-3
CDR3 protein: CASQRGTGSIQETQYF

J gene: TRBJ1-2
V gene: TRBV25-1
CDR3 protein: CASTMGEGYGYTF

J gene: TRBJ2-6
V gene: TRBV20-1
CDR3 protein: CSARRQGALGANVLTF

J gene: TRBJ1-1
V gene: TRBV29-1
CDR3 protein: CSVEAAPEDTEAFF

J gene: TRBJ1-1
V gene: TRBV11-2
CDR3 protein: CASRADRGSTEAFF

J gene: TRBJ2-1
V gene: TRBV19
CDR3 protein: CASSILAATGNEQFF

J gene: TRBJ2-7
V gene: TRBV28
CDR3 protein: CASSPQGRGRSSYEQYF

J gene: TRBJ2-5
V gene: TRBV20-1
CDR3 protein: CSARAGETQHF

J gene: TRBJ2-3
V gene: TRBV15
CDR3 protein: CATSRAGQGGTDTQYF